The source of this TCR beta chain is a study of T-cell memory formation after mild COVID-19. Study-wide context: TCR clusters largely stayed donor specific. Study-wide results and limits: Those CD4+ clones that contracted were mainly in CM and EM (CD8+ ones in EMRA). The study found balanced CD4/CD8 in clones contracting day 15 to 85 and a CD4+ lean in later expanders. Some clones that responded turned up in pre-infection memory, which suggests that cross-reactive memory joined in.

Germline lookup yields CDR1 MNHEY and CDR2 SMNVEV (reference sequence). The CDR3 has 13 amino acids. Trimming left V 7 bases short and J 5 bases short, with 12 bases between. One entry per CDR3 protein, called by TCRdb with MiXCR from the 5' RACE reads. The data show under 200,000 distinct CDR3 sequences, with approximately 10% seen just once and roughly 3.8% held by the top ten. This clonotype was counted only a few times. What it binds is unknown. Sequencing was carried out using PBMCs or a T cell subset sorted from them (not recorded which). The chain couples TRBV27 to TRBJ1-5, with a weak D call TRBD1 (6 bases). This receptor was identified in a man aged 18 to 29 who had mild COVID-19 (a few samples of this study predate the infection). Cell type and time point are not known. CDR3 sequence reads: CASKGSGDQPQHF. CDR3 DNA sequence: TGTGCCAGCAAGGGTTCAGGGGATCAGCCCCAGCATTTT.